The 22 T cell receptor beta chains below come from one sample, sequenced in a study of shared clonotypes between healthy human individuals. In the naive CD8 group, cells lacked CD45RO and were positively selected for CCR7, so terminally differentiated effector memory CD45RA+ cells were left out. The data were produced by immunoSEQ multiplex PCR, yet TCRdb's version contains in-frame clones alone and is incomplete. The sample lists about 700,000 clones, around 92% occurring once. The sample consisted of naive CD8+ T cells sorted from blood. The receptors here all came from a man aged 30 to 39 in good health.

The chain has TRBV2 and TRBJ2-3; 7 nucleotides match TRBD2. V shed 3 bases and J 3 bases; nucleotides not matched to a gene: 9. Germline V CDR1 and CDR2: SNHLY, FYNNEI. The CDR3 loop spans 16 amino acids. Written as DNA, the CDR3 is TGTGCCAGCAGTGACCGGGCGGCGGGAGTGACAGATACGCAGTATTTT. Translation: CASSDRAAGVTDTQYF.

The V call is TRBV5-5, the J call TRBJ1-2, with D possibly TRBD1 on 5 matching bases. Looked up from germline, CDR1 is SGHKS and CDR2 is YYEKEE (reference sequence). CDR3 size: 15 residues. Trimming removed 4 bases at V and 4 bases at J, with 17 bases between. CDR3 coding DNA: TGTGCCAGCAGCCCCTGGACAAACGGAATCTATGGCTACACCTTC. Amino acid sequence: CASSPWTNGIYGYTF.

V gene TRBV19 combines with J gene TRBJ2-1, with D possibly TRBD1 on 6 matching bases. The CDR3 has 16 residues. Trimming stripped 6 bases from V and 8 bases from J, with 23 bases between. CDR1 is LNHDA, CDR2 SQIVND, per germline (reference sequence). In DNA form, the CDR3 reads TGTGCCAGTAGCGAGGGGGTTACCGGGGCCCGGGATGAGCAGTTCTTC. This codes for CASSEGVTGARDEQFF.

There are a few counts of this clone. This same CDR3 is encoded by further DNA sequences in the sample. V gene TRBV7-2 combines with J gene TRBJ2-7; no definite D call. V was clipped by 1 base and J by 1 base, with 2 bases between them. This CDR3 region has 12 residues. CDR1 is SGHTA and CDR2 is FQGNSA in the germline V gene. CDR3 nucleotide sequence: TGTGCCAGCAGCTTAGAGTCCTACGAGCAGTACTTC. As protein: CASSLESYEQYF. Full variable domain (missing parts from reference TRBV7-2 and TRBJ2-7): GAGVSQSPSNKVTEKGKDVELRCDPISGHTALYWYRQSLGQGLEFLIYFQGNSAPDKSGLPSDRFSAERTGGSVSTLTIQRTQQEDSAVYLCASSLESYEQYFGPGTRLTVT.

About this clone: The sample has other DNA sequences that encode this CDR3 too. The gene calls are TRBV7-9 and TRBJ2-3, with D unclear. Per germline, CDR1 SEHNR and CDR2 FQNEAQ (reference sequence). V was clipped by 1 base and J by 2 bases, with 7 bases between them. This CDR3 spans 14 amino acids. The CDR3 region has the DNA TGTGCCAGCAGCTTAGAGGGCTCCACAGATACGCAGTATTTT. Translating it yields CASSLEGSTDTQYF.

This clone has just one count. The gene calls are TRBV14 and TRBJ1-1; D is unresolved. Germline V gene lookup returns CDR1 SGHDN and CDR2 FVKESK. Trimming cost V 2 bases and J 11 bases, with 12 bases left between them. The CDR3 is 12 amino acids. CDR3 in DNA: TGTGCCAGCAGCCAAATGGAGGTTGACGCTTTCTTT. Its protein is CASSQMEVDAFF.

The chain uses TRBV28 and TRBJ1-1, with D maybe TRBD1 (5 bases). In germline, CDR1 is MDHEN, CDR2 SYDVKM. This CDR3 comprises 15 residues. Trimming removed 5 bases from V and 5 bases from J, with 18 bases in between. The chain's CDR3 is CASSPQDLKGTEAFF. CDR3 DNA sequence: TGTGCCAGCAGTCCACAGGACCTAAAGGGGACTGAAGCTTTCTTT.

The chain has TRBV27 and TRBJ2-5; 8 bases map to TRBD1. CDR1 and CDR2 (germline): MNHEY, SMNVEV (reference sequence). This CDR3 spans 14 amino acids. The trim removed 6 bases at V and 6 bases at J, leaving 9 bases unmatched. DNA of the CDR3: TGTGCCAGCAGGGAAAGCAGGGGGCCTAAGACCCAGTACTTC. Residues: CASRESRGPKTQYF.

The V gene is TRBV18, the J gene TRBJ2-5, with 7 positions matching TRBD2. V dropped 3 bases and J dropped 2; count of bases not matched to a gene: 12. Germline V gene sequence: CDR1 KGHSH, CDR2 LQKENI. The CDR3 length is 17 residues. The CDR3 sequence is CASSPPPGWRGQETQYF. The CDR3 nucleotides read TGTGCCAGCTCACCTCCACCGGGGTGGCGGGGGCAAGAGACCCAGTACTTC.

This sequence joins TRBV27 and TRBJ2-5; D perhaps matches TRBD2 (5 bases). V lost 8 bases and J lost 0, with 13 bases in between. The CDR3 contains 14 residues. CDR1 and CDR2 from the germline V gene are MNHEY and SMNVEV (reference sequence). As DNA, the CDR3 is TGTGCCAGCTGCCCAGAGGGTTACCAAGAGACCCAGTACTTC. Protein product: CASCPEGYQETQYF.

The genes are TRBV5-1 and TRBJ2-5; D gene ambiguous. The CDR3 runs to 15 residues. Germline V gives CDR1 SGHRS, CDR2 YFSETQ. V lost 2 bases to trimming and J lost 2 bases, with 13 bases between them. The chain's CDR3 is CASSFMGNWQETQYF. The CDR3 coding sequence is TGCGCCAGCAGCTTTATGGGGAATTGGCAAGAGACCCAGTACTTC.

The CDR3 DNA is TGCGCCAGCAGCCAAGAGGGACCCAGCTACGAGCAGTACTTC. This sequence encodes CASSQEGPSYEQYF. This chain connects TRBV4-3 to TRBJ2-7, with D possibly called TRBD1 or TRBD2 (5 bases each). CDR1 LGHNA and CDR2 YSLEER come from the germline V gene. This CDR3 is 14 amino acids long. Trimming removed 0 bases from V and 3 bases from J, with 9 bases in between.

The J gene is TRBJ2-5, the V gene TRBV29-1, with D perhaps being TRBD1 or TRBD2 (5 bases each). The length of the CDR3 is 16 residues. Deletions cut 3 bases from V and 0 bases from J, with 17 bases between. The V gene's germline CDR1 is SQVTM and CDR2 ANQGSEA. CDR3 sequence: CSVDFWGSEYQETQYF. The CDR3 region has the DNA TGCAGCGTTGATTTTTGGGGGAGCGAATACCAAGAGACCCAGTACTTC. Supplemented by reference TRBV29-1 and TRBJ2-5, the full variable domain reads SAVISQKPSRDICQRGTSLTIQCQVDSQVTMMFWYRQQPGQSLTLIATANQGSEATYESGFVIDKFPISRPNLTFSTLTVSNMSPEDSSIYLCSVDFWGSEYQETQYFGPGTRLLVL.

The V call is TRBV21-1, the J call TRBJ2-1; the listed D gene, TRBD2, was not tested against the DNA. TRBV21-1 is recorded as a pseudogene. The CDR3 consists of 14 residues. In DNA, the CDR3 is TGTGCCAGAAGTCCTAGCGGGCGGCGGAATGAGCAGTTCTTC. It translates to CARSPSGRRNEQFF.

This clone was detected only a few times. Other nucleotide sequences in the sample specify the same CDR3. The chain has TRBV5-6 and TRBJ2-7, with D unclear. CDR3 length: 11 residues. Between the trimmed V and J ends, which lost 0 bases and 4 bases, there was a span of 2 bases. Per germline, CDR1 SGHDT and CDR2 YYEEEE. This CDR3 reads CASSLGYEQYF. The CDR3 nucleotides read TGTGCCAGCAGCTTGGGTTACGAGCAGTACTTC. Full variable domain (outside the CDR3, taken from reference TRBV5-6 and TRBJ2-7): DAGVTQSPTHLIKTRGQQVTLRCSPKSGHDTVSWYQQALGQGPQFIFQYYEEEERQRGNFPDRFSGHQFPNYSSELNVNALLLGDSALYLCASSLGYEQYFGPGTRLTVT.

V usage is TRBV7-2 and J usage is TRBJ2-3; the D gene is possibly TRBD2 (6 bases). The CDR3 contains 15 residues. V lost 4 bases to trimming and J lost 0 bases, with 11 bases between them. Looked up from germline, CDR1 is SGHTA and CDR2 is FQGNSA. The CDR3 reads CASSSVAASTDTQYF. CDR3 nucleotide sequence: TGTGCCAGCAGCTCCGTAGCGGCGAGCACAGATACGCAGTATTTT.

V is TRBV6-5 and J is TRBJ2-1; D remains ambiguous. The V gene lost 5 bases and the J gene lost 8 bases, with 10 bases spanning the gap. The length of the CDR3 is 12 residues. Germline CDR1 and CDR2: MNHEY and SVGAGI. DNA for the CDR3: TGTGCCAGCAGTCCCGGCGCCGATGAGCAGTTCTTC. Its protein product is CASSPGADEQFF.

This clone was counted between two and nine times. The chain links TRBV27 to TRBJ2-1; D call uncertain. The V end was cut by 2 bases, the J end by 8 bases, with 4 bases between. In germline, CDR1 is MNHEY, CDR2 SMNVEV (reference sequence). The CDR3 sequence is 11 residues long. The CDR3 sequence is CASSLGDEQFF. The CDR3 bases are TGTGCCAGCAGTTTAGGTGATGAGCAGTTCTTC.

The V and J genes are TRBV28 and TRBJ1-3; D perhaps matches TRBD1 (5 bases). V dropped 7 bases and J dropped 3 bases, with 13 bases sitting between them. CDR3 length equals 14 residues. Germline-derived CDR1 and CDR2 are MDHEN and SYDVKM. CDR3 in amino acids: CASTHEGYGNTIYF. The CDR3 DNA reads TGTGCCAGCACCCACGAGGGGTATGGAAACACCATATATTTT.

This clone occurred once. The chain couples TRBV7-9 to TRBJ2-7; 13 nucleotides line up with TRBD2. Germline V CDR1 and CDR2: SEHNR, FQNEAQ (reference sequence). The junction had 4 bases not matched to a gene; V was cut back by 5 bases and J by 3 bases. The CDR3 has 15 amino acids. CDR3: CASSPGTSGDYEQYF. For the CDR3, the DNA is TGTGCCAGCAGCCCAGGGACTAGCGGGGACTACGAGCAGTACTTC.

The V and J genes are TRBV7-3 and TRBJ1-1, with unresolved D. Trimming pared 5 bases from V and 0 bases from J, leaving 10 bases between. There are 14 residues in the CDR3. Germline V gene sequence: CDR1 SGHTA, CDR2 FQGTGA. The DNA for the CDR3 is TGTGCCAGCAGCCGGCCTGAAATGAACACTGAAGCTTTCTTT. This translates into CASSRPEMNTEAFF.

The chain employs TRBV4-3 and TRBJ1-4; TRBD1 aligns across 11 bases. With V trimmed by 4 bases and J by 2 bases, 6 bases remained unmatched. The CDR3 runs 17 residues. In germline, CDR1 is LGHNA, CDR2 YSLEER. CDR3 region: CASSPGTGGRTNEKLFF. CDR3 coding DNA: TGCGCCAGCAGCCCCGGGACAGGGGGACGGACTAATGAAAAACTGTTTTTT.